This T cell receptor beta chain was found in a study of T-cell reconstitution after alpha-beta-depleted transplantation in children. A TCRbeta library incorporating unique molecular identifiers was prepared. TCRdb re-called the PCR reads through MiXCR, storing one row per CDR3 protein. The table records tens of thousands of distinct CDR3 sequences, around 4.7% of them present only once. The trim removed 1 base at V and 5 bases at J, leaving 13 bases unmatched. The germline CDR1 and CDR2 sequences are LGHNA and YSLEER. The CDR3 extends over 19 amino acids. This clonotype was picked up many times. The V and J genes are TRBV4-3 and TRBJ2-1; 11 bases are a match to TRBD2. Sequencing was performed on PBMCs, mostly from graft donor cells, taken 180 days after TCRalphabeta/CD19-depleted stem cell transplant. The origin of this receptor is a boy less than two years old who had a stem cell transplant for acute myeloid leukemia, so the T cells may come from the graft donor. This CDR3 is CASSQVTGLAGGPNNEQFF. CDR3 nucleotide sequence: TGCGCCAGCAGCCAAGTTACAGGGTTAGCGGGGGGGCCGAACAATGAGCAGTTCTTC.